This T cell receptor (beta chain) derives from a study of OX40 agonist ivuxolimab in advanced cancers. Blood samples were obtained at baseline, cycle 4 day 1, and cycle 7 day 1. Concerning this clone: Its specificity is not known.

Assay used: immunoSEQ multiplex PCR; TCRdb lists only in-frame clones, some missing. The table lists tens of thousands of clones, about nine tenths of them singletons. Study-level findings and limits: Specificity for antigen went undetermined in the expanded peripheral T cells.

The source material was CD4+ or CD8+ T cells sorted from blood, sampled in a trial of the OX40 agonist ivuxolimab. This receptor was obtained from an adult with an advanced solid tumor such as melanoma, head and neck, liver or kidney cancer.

In DNA form, the CDR3 reads TGTGCCACCAGCCACGGACTAGCGAAACAAGAGACCCAGTACTTC. As protein: CATSHGLAKQETQYF. The chain joins TRBV15 to TRBJ2-5; 9 bases align to TRBD2. The CDR3 contains 15 residues. Germline CDR1 reads LNHNV; CDR2 reads YYDKDF (reference sequence). The V segment lost 5 bases and the J segment 2 bases; nucleotides outside the gene matches: 6.